This T cell receptor (beta chain) came from a study of blood T cell repertoires in COVID-19 (TCRdb year 2020). Regarding the study in general: Collaborator samples came from the United States, Italy and Spain and covered acute and convalescent phases of COVID-19. The prospective study material was composed of cDNA or gDNA derived from T cells, B-cell-depleted T cells, or PBMCs. The dataset comprised deeply sampled blood TCRbeta repertoires from subjects exposed to, actively infected with, or recovered from COVID-19. The repertoires were released in a freely available public database intended as a resource for research on the immune response to SARS-CoV-2. The samples were drawn from two sources: the first 160 participants of the ongoing ImmuneRACE study, and 1,254 subjects contributed by 6 global collaborators. A de-identified subject ID, COVID-19 status, age in years and sex were almost always included in the sample metadata. Where available, HLA class I and class II types were taken from metadata supplied by the sample provider and were not determined by assay-based typing. Study-wide conclusions, independent of this receptor: The amount of clinical and demographic metadata varied by source and participant and was provided uncurated.

Comments on this clone: Its antigen remains unidentified. Qualities for individual bases were not recorded, and no much larger clone is one base off.

Enrolling through a virtual design, the prospective study's participants ranged in age from about 18 to 89 years and lived across around 25 United States geographic areas. To assign participants to cohorts, the prospective study relied on clinical history that participants themselves reported in a screening survey and a study questionnaire. Recovered participants in ImmuneRACE Cohort 3 were defined by two consecutive negative NP/OP PCR tests, clearance by a healthcare professional, or resolution of symptoms. Mobile phlebotomists in the prospective study collected whole blood, serum and a nasopharyngeal or oropharyngeal swab from every participant. Participants in the prospective study had the option to provide additional blood draws and questionnaires over an approximately 2-month period. Prospective study blood samples were shipped either frozen or at room temperature before DNA extraction. TCRbeta CDR3 regions were amplified from genomic DNA by means of the immunoSEQ Assay, a bias-controlled multiplex PCR. On the authors' methods: Within the assay, amplification of reference gene primers was used to estimate how many nucleated cells each sample contained. To quantify the absolute abundance of each unique TCRbeta CDR3 rearrangement, sequence reads were collapsed and filtered. For each sample, productive Simpson clonality was calculated as the square root of Simpson's diversity index across productive rearrangements. TCRdb limited this immuneACCESS table to in-frame rearrangements with V and J called. A share of clones is missing; checked studies link under half to unresolved V genes, and the rest is unexplained. V and J calls and clone size come straight from that table; D and trimming were deduced from the DNA. For this sample there are about 250,000 clones; roughly 89% appear just once. The biggest ten clones account for under 10% of the sample.

Trimming accounts for 0 bases at V and 0 bases at J, while the number of junction bases matched to no gene is 4. The germline V gene specifies SGDLS as CDR1 and YYNGEE as CDR2. Measured from the cysteine to the phenylalanine, the CDR3 is 17 residues long. Solely the CDR3 DNA is kept, with 51 bases framed from the first base. The sequence is built from TRBV9 and TRBJ2-2; 8 bases in between match TRBD1. The source of this sequence is a man in his forties or fifties who had recovered from COVID-19. Sequencing used PBMCs or T cells enriched from blood (not recorded which). The sequenced DNA: TGTGCCAGCAGCGTAGTTGGACAGGGCGCGAACACCGGGGAGCTGTTTTTT. Protein translation: CASSVVGQGANTGELFF.